These 4 T cell receptor beta chains originate from one sample sequenced in a study of monozygotic twins with inflammatory bowel disease. Following a re-call of the 5' RACE reads, TCRdb has one entry per CDR3 protein and lacks DNA. Reported are roughly 170,000 distinct CDR3 sequences; the ten largest clones contain 6.5% to 9%. The sequencing input was blood. These receptors were collected from a human donor with ulcerative colitis or Crohn's disease, or a healthy co-twin of an affected twin (not recorded which).

The rearrangement joins TRBV27 to TRBJ1-5; TCRdb indicates TRBD1, and absent DNA this call remains unverified. The CDR3 has 13 residues. CDR1 is MNHEY and CDR2 is SMNVEV in the germline V gene (reference sequence). CDR3 sequence: CASSVRGTQPQHF.

The chain couples TRBV5-1 to TRBJ2-5. Germline loops: CDR1 SGHRS, CDR2 YFSETQ. The CDR3 sequence is 12 residues long. The CDR3 sequence is CASSQHQETQYF.

The CDR3 loop reads CASSVTSGREQFF. The chain employs TRBV5-1 and TRBJ2-1; with no DNA, the TCRdb D assignment of TRBD2 cannot be verified. The CDR3 is made up of 13 amino acids. Germline CDR1 reads SGHRS; CDR2 reads YFSETQ.

CDR3 residues: CASRRDRGQPQHF. The rearrangement uses TRBV6-5 and TRBJ1-5; there is no DNA to check the TCRdb D call of TRBD1. The germline V gene encodes CDR1 MNHEY and CDR2 SVGAGI. The CDR3 is made up of 13 amino acids.